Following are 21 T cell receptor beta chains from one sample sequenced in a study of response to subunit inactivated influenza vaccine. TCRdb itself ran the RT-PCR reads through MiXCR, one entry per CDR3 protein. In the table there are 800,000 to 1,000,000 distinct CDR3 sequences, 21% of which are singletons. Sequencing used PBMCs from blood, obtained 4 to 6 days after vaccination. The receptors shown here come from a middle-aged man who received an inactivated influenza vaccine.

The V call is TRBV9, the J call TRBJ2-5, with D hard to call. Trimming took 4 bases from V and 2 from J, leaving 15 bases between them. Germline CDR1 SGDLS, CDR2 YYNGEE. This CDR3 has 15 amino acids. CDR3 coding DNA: TGTGCCAGCAGCAATGGCGCAGTCCTACAAGAGACCCAGTACTTC. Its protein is CASSNGAVLQETQYF.

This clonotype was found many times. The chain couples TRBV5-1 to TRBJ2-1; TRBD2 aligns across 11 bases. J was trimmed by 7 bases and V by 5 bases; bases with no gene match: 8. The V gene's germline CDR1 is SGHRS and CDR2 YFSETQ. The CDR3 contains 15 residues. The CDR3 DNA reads TGCGCCAGCAGTCCCGATGTAGCGGGAGGGAATGAGCAGTTCTTC. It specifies CASSPDVAGGNEQFF. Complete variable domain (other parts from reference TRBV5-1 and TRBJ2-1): KAGVTQTPRYLIKTRGQQVTLSCSPISGHRSVSWYQQTPGQGLQFLFEYFSETQRNKGNFPGRFSGRQFSNSRSEMNVSTLELGDSALYLCASSPDVAGGNEQFFGPGTRLTVL.

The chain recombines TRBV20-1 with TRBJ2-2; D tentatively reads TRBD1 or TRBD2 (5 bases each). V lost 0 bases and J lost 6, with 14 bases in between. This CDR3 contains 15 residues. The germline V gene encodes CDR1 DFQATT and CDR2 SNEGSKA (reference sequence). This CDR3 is CSARDLSGGPGELFF. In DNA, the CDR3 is TGCAGTGCTAGAGATCTCTCTGGGGGTCCCGGGGAGCTGTTTTTT.

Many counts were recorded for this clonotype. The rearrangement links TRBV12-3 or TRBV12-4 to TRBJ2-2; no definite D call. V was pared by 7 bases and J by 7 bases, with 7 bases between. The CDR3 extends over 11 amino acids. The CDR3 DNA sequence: TGTGCCAGCAACACTCTCGGGGAGCTGTTTTTT. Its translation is CASNTLGELFF.

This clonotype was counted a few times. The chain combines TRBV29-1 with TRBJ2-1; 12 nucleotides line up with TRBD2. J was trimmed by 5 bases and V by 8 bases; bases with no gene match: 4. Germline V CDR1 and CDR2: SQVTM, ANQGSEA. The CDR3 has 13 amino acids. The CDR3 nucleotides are TGCAGCTCAAGACTAGCGGGAGACAATGAGCAGTTCTTC. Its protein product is CSSRLAGDNEQFF.

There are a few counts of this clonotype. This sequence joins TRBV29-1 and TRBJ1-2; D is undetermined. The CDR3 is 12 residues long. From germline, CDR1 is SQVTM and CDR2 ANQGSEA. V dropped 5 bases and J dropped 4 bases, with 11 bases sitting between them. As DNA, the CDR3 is TGCAGCGTTAGCCCACACCTCTATGGCTACACCTTC. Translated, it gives CSVSPHLYGYTF.

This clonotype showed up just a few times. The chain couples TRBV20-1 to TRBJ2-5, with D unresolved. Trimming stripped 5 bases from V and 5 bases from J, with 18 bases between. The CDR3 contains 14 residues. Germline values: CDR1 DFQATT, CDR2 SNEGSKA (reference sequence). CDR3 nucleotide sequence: TGCAGTGCTTCTGGTCCTACCGTGCAGGAGACCCAGTACTTC. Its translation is CSASGPTVQETQYF.

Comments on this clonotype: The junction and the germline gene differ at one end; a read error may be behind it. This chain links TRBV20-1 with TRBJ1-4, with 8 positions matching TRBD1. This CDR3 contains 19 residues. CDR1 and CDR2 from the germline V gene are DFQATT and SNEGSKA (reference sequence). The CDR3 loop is CCARGAGTGLIATNEKLFF. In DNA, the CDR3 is TGCTGTGCTAGAGGAGCCGGGACAGGTTTAATTGCAACTAATGAAAAACTGTTTTTT.

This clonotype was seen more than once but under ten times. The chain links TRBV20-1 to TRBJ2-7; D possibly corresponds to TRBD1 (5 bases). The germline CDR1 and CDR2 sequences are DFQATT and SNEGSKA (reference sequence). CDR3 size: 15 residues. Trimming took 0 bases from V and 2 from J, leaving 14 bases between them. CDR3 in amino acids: CSARERQRTTYEQYF. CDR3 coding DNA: TGCAGTGCTAGAGAACGACAGCGAACGACCTACGAGCAGTACTTC.

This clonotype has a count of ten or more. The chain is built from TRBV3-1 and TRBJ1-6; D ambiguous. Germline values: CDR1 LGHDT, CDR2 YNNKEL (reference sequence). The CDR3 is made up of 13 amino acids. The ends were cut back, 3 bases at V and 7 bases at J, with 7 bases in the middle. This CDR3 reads CASSQGRNSPLHF. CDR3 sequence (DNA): TGTGCCAGCAGCCAGGGCAGAAATTCACCCCTCCACTTT.

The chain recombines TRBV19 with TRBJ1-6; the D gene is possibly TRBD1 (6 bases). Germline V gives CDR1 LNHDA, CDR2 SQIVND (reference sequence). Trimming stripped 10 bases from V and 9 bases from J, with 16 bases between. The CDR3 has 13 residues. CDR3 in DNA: TGTGCCACCAAGGGGGTAGGTGGTTCACCCCTCCACTTT. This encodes CATKGVGGSPLHF.

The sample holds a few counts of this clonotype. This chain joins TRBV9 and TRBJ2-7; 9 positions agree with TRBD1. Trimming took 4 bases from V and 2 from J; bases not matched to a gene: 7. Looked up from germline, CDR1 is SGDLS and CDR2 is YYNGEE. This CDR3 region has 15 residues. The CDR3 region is CASSPTGTGPYEQYF. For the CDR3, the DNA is TGTGCCAGCAGCCCCACCGGGACAGGGCCCTACGAGCAGTACTTC.

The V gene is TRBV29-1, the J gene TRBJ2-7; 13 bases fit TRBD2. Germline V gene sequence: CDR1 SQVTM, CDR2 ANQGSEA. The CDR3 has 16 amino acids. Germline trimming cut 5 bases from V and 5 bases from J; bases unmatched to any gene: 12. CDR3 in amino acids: CSVTGTSGTLQNEQYF. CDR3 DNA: TGCAGCGTTACCGGGACTAGCGGGACCCTTCAGAACGAGCAGTACTTC.

CDR3 in DNA: TGTGCCATCAGTGGGCACAGTGACTATAGCAATCAGCCCCAGCATTTT. Residues: CAISGHSDYSNQPQHF. The V and J genes are TRBV10-3 and TRBJ1-5; unclear D gene. This CDR3 spans 16 amino acids. Trimming took off 4 bases at V and 0 bases at J, with 13 bases between the two ends. CDR1 and CDR2 (germline): ENHRY, SYGVKD.

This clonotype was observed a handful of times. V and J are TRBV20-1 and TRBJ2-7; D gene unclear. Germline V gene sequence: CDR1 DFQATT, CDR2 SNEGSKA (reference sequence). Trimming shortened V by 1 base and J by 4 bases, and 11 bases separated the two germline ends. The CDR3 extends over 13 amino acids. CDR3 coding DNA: TGCAGTGCTAGAGGAATTAGCAAATACGAGCAGTACTTC. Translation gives CSARGISKYEQYF.

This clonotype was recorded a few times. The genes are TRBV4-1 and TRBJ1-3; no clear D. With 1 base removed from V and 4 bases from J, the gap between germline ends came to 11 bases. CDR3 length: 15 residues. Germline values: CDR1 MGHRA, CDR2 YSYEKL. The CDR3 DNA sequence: TGCGCCAGCAGCCAAGTTAAGGATTCGGGAAACACCATATATTTT. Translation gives CASSQVKDSGNTIYF.

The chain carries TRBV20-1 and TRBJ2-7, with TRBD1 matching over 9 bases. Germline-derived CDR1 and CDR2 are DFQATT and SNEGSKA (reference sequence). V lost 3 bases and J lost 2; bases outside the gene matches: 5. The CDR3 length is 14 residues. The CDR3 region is CSASVGQGPYEQYF. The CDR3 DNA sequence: TGCAGTGCTAGTGTGGGACAGGGACCCTACGAGCAGTACTTC.

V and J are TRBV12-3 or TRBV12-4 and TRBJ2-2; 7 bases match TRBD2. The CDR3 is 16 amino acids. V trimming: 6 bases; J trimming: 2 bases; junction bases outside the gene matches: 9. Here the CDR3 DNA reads TGTGCCAGCAGGGGGCGCGGGGGAGGAAACACCGGGGAGCTGTTTTTT. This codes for CASRGRGGGNTGELFF.

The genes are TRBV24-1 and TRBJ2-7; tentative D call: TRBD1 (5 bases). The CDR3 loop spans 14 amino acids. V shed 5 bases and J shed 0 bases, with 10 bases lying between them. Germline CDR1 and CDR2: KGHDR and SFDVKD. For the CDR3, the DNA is TGTGCCACCAGTGGTGCAGACAGCTCCTACGAGCAGTACTTC. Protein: CATSGADSSYEQYF.

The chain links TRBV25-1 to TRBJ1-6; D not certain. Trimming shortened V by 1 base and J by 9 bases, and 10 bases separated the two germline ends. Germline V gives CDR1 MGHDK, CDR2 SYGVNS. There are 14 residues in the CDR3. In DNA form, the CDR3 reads TGTGCCAGCAGTGAATTTGGCCTCGGTTCACCCCTCCACTTT. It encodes CASSEFGLGSPLHF.

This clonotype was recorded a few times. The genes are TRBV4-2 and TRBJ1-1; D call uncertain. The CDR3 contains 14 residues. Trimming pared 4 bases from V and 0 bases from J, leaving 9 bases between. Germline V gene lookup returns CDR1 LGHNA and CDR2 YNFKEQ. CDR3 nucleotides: TGTGCCAGCAGCCTGCCGATGTTGAACACTGAAGCTTTCTTT. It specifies CASSLPMLNTEAFF.